These 9 T cell receptor beta chains originate from one sample sequenced in a study of cytomegalovirus exposure and HLA in healthy donors (dated by TCRdb to between 2016 and 2019). The protocol used for the library was the immunoSEQ multiplex PCR assay. For the multiplex PCR, a mixture combining 60 forward primers for TCR Vbeta segments and 13 reverse primers for TCR Jbeta segments was used. Held by TCRdb, this immuneACCESS table contains in-frame sequences only and omits some clones. Under half of the omission traces to an unresolved V gene where checked; the cause of the rest is unknown. The sample table records just under 95,000 clones; roughly 80% of these occur just once. About 1.2% of the sample comes from the top ten. Source material: PBMCs. These receptors all stem from a girl aged 2 to 10 in good health and CMV-seropositive.

J is TRBJ2-7 and V is TRBV30; D gene unclear. The V gene lost 3 bases and the J gene lost 7 bases, with 16 bases spanning the gap. Germline V CDR1 and CDR2: GTSNPN, SVGIG (reference sequence). The CDR3 length is 13 residues. CDR3 nucleotide sequence: TGTGCCTGGAGCATGAACAGCAGGTGGGAGCAGTACTTC. Encoded protein: CAWSMNSRWEQYF.

J is TRBJ1-3 and V is TRBV19; no clear D gene. The CDR3 extends over 15 amino acids. Germline V gene lookup returns CDR1 LNHDA and CDR2 SQIVND (reference sequence). Trimming left V 3 bases short and J 2 bases short, with 11 bases between. The CDR3 reads CASSMREVAGNTIYF. CDR3 bases: TGTGCCAGTAGTATGCGGGAGGTTGCTGGAAACACCATATATTTT.

The chain has TRBV2 and TRBJ2-3, with D unclear. CDR1 and CDR2 from the germline V gene are SNHLY and FYNNEI. The CDR3 runs 10 residues. V was trimmed by 8 bases and J by 6 bases, leaving 6 bases between them. The CDR3 spells CASLEDTQYF. CDR3 DNA: TGTGCCAGCCTAGAGGATACGCAGTATTTT.

The V call is TRBV6-1, the J call TRBJ2-7; 7 nucleotides align to TRBD1. The CDR3 runs to 15 residues. Germline V gene sequence: CDR1 MNHNS, CDR2 SASEGT. J was trimmed by 2 bases and V by 6 bases; bases with no gene match: 10. CDR3 in amino acids: CASRARQGSPYEQYF. DNA for the CDR3: TGTGCCAGCAGGGCCCGACAGGGCTCACCCTACGAGCAGTACTTC.

This chain connects TRBV7-9 to TRBJ2-1; D remains unclear. V lost 7 bases and J lost 9, with 10 bases in between. The germline V gene has CDR1 SEHNR and CDR2 FQNEAQ (reference sequence). The CDR3 runs to 11 residues. CDR3 loop: CASIDAFEQFF. DNA for the CDR3: TGTGCCAGCATAGATGCCTTTGAGCAGTTCTTC.

This clone has only one observation. The chain uses TRBV7-9 and TRBJ2-7; weak D call: TRBD2 (5 bases). CDR1 and CDR2 from the germline V gene are SEHNR and FQNEAQ (reference sequence). The CDR3 spans 16 residues. The ends were cut back, 5 bases at V and 1 base at J, with 18 bases in the middle. The CDR3 DNA is TGTGCCAGCAGCCCAAGTGCCGGGGTGAGATCCTACGAGCAGTACTTC. Translating gives CASSPSAGVRSYEQYF.

The chain uses TRBV19 and TRBJ2-5, with 9 positions matching TRBD1. Looked up from germline, CDR1 is LNHDA and CDR2 is SQIVND (reference sequence). The V gene end was trimmed by 3 bases and the J gene end by 6 bases; junction bases not matched to a gene: 8. The CDR3 contains 15 residues. The CDR3 bases are TGTGCCAGTAGTATGTGGGGACAGGGTAAGAAGACCCAGTACTTC. It codes for CASSMWGQGKKTQYF.

V usage is TRBV5-6 and J usage is TRBJ1-5, with TRBD1 matching over 9 bases. The CDR3 loop spans 16 amino acids. With V trimmed by 0 bases and J by 4 bases, 5 bases remained unmatched. CDR1 and CDR2 from the germline V gene are SGHDT and YYEEEE. The CDR3 is CASSLAGQGSNQPQHF. The CDR3 DNA is TGTGCCAGCAGCTTGGCTGGACAGGGGTCGAATCAGCCCCAGCATTTT.

V usage is TRBV27 and J usage is TRBJ1-4; D is possibly TRBD1 (5 bases). Trimming removed 6 bases at V and 8 bases at J, with 16 bases between. CDR3 size: 14 residues. CDR1 is MNHEY, CDR2 SMNVEV, per germline (reference sequence). The CDR3 is CASRSLGGVEKLFF. The CDR3 DNA reads as TGTGCCAGCAGATCCCTGGGGGGGGTCGAAAAACTGTTTTTT.